This T cell receptor (beta chain) was sequenced in a study of shared clonotypes between healthy human individuals. This clone appeared a single time. The naive CD8 subset, CD45RO-negative cells positively selected for CCR7, excluded terminally differentiated effector memory CD45RA+ cells. Repertoires were generated with immunoSEQ multiplex PCR, while TCRdb's copy carries only in-frame clones and drops some. The sample contains around 700,000 clones, about 91% of which appear only once. The sequencing sample was made of naive CD8+ T cells sorted from blood. The sequence was obtained from a man in his thirties or forties in good health.

The CDR3 DNA follows: TGTGCCAGCAGTGAAGCGGGGGGGTCCATCTCTGGAAACACCATATATTTT. Translated: CASSEAGGSISGNTIYF. The chain combines TRBV6-1 with TRBJ1-3; maybe TRBD1 (5 bases). This CDR3 region has 17 residues. Germline V gene data show CDR1 as MNHNS and CDR2 as SASEGT. V was cut by 0 bases and J by 0 bases, with 12 bases left in between.